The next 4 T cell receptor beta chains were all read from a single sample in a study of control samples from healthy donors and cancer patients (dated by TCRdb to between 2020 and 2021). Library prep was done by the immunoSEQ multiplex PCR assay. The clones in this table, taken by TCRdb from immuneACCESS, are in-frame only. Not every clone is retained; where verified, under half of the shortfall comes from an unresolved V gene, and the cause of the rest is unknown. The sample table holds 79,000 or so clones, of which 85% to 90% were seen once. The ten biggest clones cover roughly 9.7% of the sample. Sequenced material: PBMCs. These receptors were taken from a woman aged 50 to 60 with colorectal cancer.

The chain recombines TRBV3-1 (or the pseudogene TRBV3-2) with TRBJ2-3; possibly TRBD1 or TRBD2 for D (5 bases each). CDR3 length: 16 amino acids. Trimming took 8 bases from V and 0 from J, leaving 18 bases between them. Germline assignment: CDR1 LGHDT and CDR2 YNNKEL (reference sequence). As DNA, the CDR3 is TGTGCCAGCTCACAAGTAATCTGGGGGAGCACAGATACGCAGTATTTT. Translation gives CASSQVIWGSTDTQYF.

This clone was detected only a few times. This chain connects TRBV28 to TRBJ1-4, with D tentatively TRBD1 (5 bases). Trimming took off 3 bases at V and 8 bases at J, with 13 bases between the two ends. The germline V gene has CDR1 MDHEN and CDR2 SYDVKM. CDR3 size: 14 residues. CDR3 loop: CASSFRREGEKLFF. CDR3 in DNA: TGTGCCAGCAGTTTCCGCAGGGAGGGCGAAAAACTGTTTTTT.

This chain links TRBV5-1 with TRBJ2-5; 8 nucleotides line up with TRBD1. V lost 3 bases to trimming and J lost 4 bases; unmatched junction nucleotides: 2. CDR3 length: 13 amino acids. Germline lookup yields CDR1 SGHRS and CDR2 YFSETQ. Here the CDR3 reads CASSSDRGETQYF. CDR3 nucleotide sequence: TGCGCCAGCAGCTCCGACAGGGGAGAGACCCAGTACTTC.

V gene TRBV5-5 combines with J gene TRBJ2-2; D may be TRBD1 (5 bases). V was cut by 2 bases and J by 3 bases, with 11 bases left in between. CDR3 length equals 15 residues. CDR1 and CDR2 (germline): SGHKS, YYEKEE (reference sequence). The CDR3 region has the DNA TGTGCCAGCAGCTTAGAACAGGTCTACACCGGGGAGCTGTTTTTT. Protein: CASSLEQVYTGELFF.